This T cell receptor beta chain was recovered during a study of patients and donors after allogeneic stem cell transplantation. This clonotype was detected a few times. MiXCR was run by TCRdb on the RT-PCR reads, yielding one entry per CDR3 protein. The sample carries about 110,000 distinct CDR3 sequences, roughly 35% recorded once. V lost 6 bases to trimming and J lost 1 base; unmatched junction nucleotides: 7. CDR3 length: 16 residues. Germline V gene sequence: CDR1 MNHEY, CDR2 SMNVEV (reference sequence). Sequencing was done on a sample of blood, either unsorted or a sorted T cell fraction (not recorded which). The chain combines TRBV27 with TRBJ1-5, with 9 bases aligning to TRBD1. The clonotype originates from a human donor who was either an allogeneic HSCT recipient or a stem cell or donor lymphocyte infusion donor (not recorded which). It is not recorded whose cells these are; they may come from a transplant donor. CDR3 amino acids: CASSPNRGLSNQPQHF. For the CDR3, the DNA is TGTGCCAGCAGCCCGAACAGGGGGCTGAGCAATCAGCCCCAGCATTTT.